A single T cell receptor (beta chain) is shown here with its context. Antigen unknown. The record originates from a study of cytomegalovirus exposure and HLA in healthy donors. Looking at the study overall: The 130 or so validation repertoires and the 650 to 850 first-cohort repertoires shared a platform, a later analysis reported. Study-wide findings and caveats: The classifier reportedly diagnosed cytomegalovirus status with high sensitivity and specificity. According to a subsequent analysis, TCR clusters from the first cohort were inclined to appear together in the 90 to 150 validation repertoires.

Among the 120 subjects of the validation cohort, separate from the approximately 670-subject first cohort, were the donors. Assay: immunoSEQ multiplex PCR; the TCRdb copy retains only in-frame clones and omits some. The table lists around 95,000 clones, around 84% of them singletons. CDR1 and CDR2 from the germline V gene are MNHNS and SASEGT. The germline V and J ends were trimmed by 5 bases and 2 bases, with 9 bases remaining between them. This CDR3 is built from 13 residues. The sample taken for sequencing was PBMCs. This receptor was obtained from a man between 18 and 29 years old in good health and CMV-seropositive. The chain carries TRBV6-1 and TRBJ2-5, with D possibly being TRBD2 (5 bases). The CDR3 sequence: CASSRRGQETQYF. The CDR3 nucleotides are TGTGCCAGCAGTCGCCGGGGTCAAGAGACCCAGTACTTC.